This TCR beta chain comes out of a study of T-cell memory formation after mild COVID-19. The overall study: TCR clusters were mostly confined to one donor each. Study outcomes and limitations: Some clones that responded turned up in pre-infection memory, which suggests that cross-reactive memory joined in. Contracting clones from day 15 to 85 had balanced CD4/CD8; later expanders favoured CD4+.

From 5'RACE with constant-segment primers came TCR alpha and TCR beta cDNA libraries that carried sample barcodes and UMIs. A single record per CDR3 protein comes from TCRdb applying MiXCR to the 5' RACE reads. The data contain 500,000 to 600,000 distinct CDR3 sequences, roughly 18% of them singletons. This CDR3 is built from 15 residues. V gave up 0 bases and J gave up 6 bases, with 9 bases separating them. Comment on this clonotype: Its antigen remains unidentified.

Sequenced sample: PBMCs or a T cell subset sorted from them (not recorded which). The receptor comes from an adult woman who had mild COVID-19 (a few samples of this study predate the infection). Cell type and time point are not known. The rearrangement uses TRBV12-3 or TRBV12-4 and TRBJ1-6; D is ambiguous. The CDR3 protein is CASSLAGARNSPLHF. The CDR3 DNA sequence: TGTGCCAGCAGTTTAGCTGGTGCTCGTAATTCACCCCTCCACTTT.